This T cell receptor (beta chain) was identified in a study of CD8+CD57+ T cells in acquired aplastic anemia. About the study: Quantities of DNA derived from sorted CD4+ and CD8+ cells averaged around 3 ug.

From germline, CDR1 is MRHNA and CDR2 SNTAGT. The V end lost 4 bases, the J end lost 7 bases, and 4 bases lay between the germline ends. This CDR3 has 11 residues. This clonotype has a count of ten or more. An expansion of CD8+CD57+ cells by flow cytometry had been shown in patients chosen for sequencing. Every patient was diagnosed with severe acquired aplastic anemia. Genomic DNA, serving as template, underwent TCR beta VDJ and CDR3 profiling. MiXCR was run by TCRdb on the reads, yielding one entry per CDR3 protein. The data contain about 180,000 distinct CDR3 sequences, 48% of them seen just once; the ten biggest clones take up approximately 13%.

This clonotype was obtained from a human donor with aplastic anemia. The chain has TRBV6-4 and TRBJ1-4; no clear D gene. The sequenced material came from sorted CD4+, CD8+, or CD8+CD57+ T cells (not recorded which) from PBMCs. CDR3: CASSAGEKLFF. The CDR3 nucleotides read TGTGCCAGCAGTGCTGGTGAAAAACTGTTTTTT.